The subject of this entry is one T cell receptor beta chain. Its antigen remains unidentified. Qualities for individual bases were not recorded, and no much larger clone is one base off. The source of the sample is a study of technical replicates of blood from a handful of donors (dated 2017 in TCRdb). The library relied on the immunoSEQ multiplex PCR assay. The table comes from immuneACCESS by way of TCRdb, which keeps in-frame sequences with V and J called. Part of the clones is missing from these tables; in studies checked, under half for an unresolved V gene and the rest for unknown reasons. This sample is represented by approximately 41,000 clones; around 96% of them were singletons. The ten largest make up 0.37% of the sample. Cut back by 2 bases and 7 bases, the V and J ends lie 12 bases apart. Including cysteine and phenylalanine, the CDR3 has 14 amino acids. Only CDR3 DNA is held: 42 bases, read in frame from base 1. The germline V gene (reference sequence) supplies CDR1 SEHNR and CDR2 FQNEAQ.

This receptor was taken from a human donor in good health. The sample taken for sequencing was T cells isolated from PBMCs. This chain is built from TRBV7-9 and TRBJ2-1; possibly the D gene is TRBD2, per 6 matching bases. The CDR3 protein is CASSLSGVLNEQFF. The DNA reads as follows: TGTGCCAGCAGCTTATCGGGAGTGCTGAATGAGCAGTTCTTC.